This TCR beta chain was recovered during a study of T cell clonotyping in hematopoietic cell transplantation. CDR3 length equals 13 residues. The ends were cut back, 0 bases at V and 2 bases at J, with 7 bases in the middle. The germline V gene has CDR1 GTSNPN and CDR2 SVGIG (reference sequence). Clones were read by immunoSEQ multiplex PCR, and TCRdb kept only the in-frame ones, dropping some. The table lists over 6,500 clones, around a third of them singletons. Whole-study findings and limits: Cells were unsorted, so CD4 and CD8 contributions were not separated. Graft donor and pretransplant recipient Inverse Simpson Index values predicted broader posttransplant TCR diversity.

This clone showed up just once. Its antigen is not identified. The source material was peripheral blood mononuclear cells, sampled 30 days after allogeneic stem cell transplant. The receptor was derived from a female patient aged 60 or older who had an allogeneic stem cell transplant, so the T cells may come from the graft donor. Some clones in this sample may be carry-over from other donors' samples. The chain has TRBV30 and TRBJ2-5; D unclear. The CDR3 here is CAWSVQLQETQYF. The CDR3 DNA reads as TGTGCCTGGAGTGTCCAGCTTCAAGAGACCCAGTACTTC.